This is a list of T cell receptor beta chains from one sample in a study of T cell responses to AZD1222 COVID-19 vaccine. The assay was immunoSEQ multiplex PCR, and TCRdb's table has in-frame clones only and misses some. The sample has 90,000 to 150,000 clones, roughly 87% seen once. The specimen comprised peripheral blood, sampled on day 0 of AZD1222 vaccination. Source of these receptors: an adult in good health. The conserved cysteine and the conserved F or W are not part of the CDR3 here.

J: TRBJ2-7
V: TRBV29-1
CDR3: SVEYSGTAGYEQY

J: TRBJ2-7
V: TRBV6-2/TRBV6-3
CDR3: ASSYYPGGSYEQY

J: TRBJ2-5
V: TRBV27
CDR3: ASSTPRGSQETQY

J: TRBJ2-5
V: TRBV30
CDR3: AWSVRRGQY

J: TRBJ1-1
V: TRBV7-2
CDR3: ASSGWTGLGSEAF

J: TRBJ2-1
V: TRBV11-2
CDR3: ASSLDLGANEQF

J: TRBJ1-2
V: TRBV2
CDR3: ASSERSGGREGYT

J: TRBJ1-5
V: TRBV9
CDR3: ASSEQGNDNQPQH

J: TRBJ2-7
V: TRBV5-1
CDR3: ASSLGRGTGPYEQY

J: TRBJ1-5
V: TRBV6-1
CDR3: ASSAAGGYSNQPQH

J: TRBJ1-5
V: TRBV19
CDR3: ASSYRDNQPQH

J: TRBJ1-5
V: TRBV25-1
CDR3: ASDRVGQPQH

J: TRBJ2-5
V: TRBV11-3
CDR3: ASSSSGGQTQY

J: TRBJ2-7
V: TRBV12-3/TRBV12-4
CDR3: ASSLGAGEQY

J: TRBJ2-3
V: TRBV24-1
CDR3: ATSESGTGGNTQY

J: TRBJ2-7
V: TRBV30
CDR3: AWSLSSGRAHEQY

J: TRBJ1-3
V: TRBV18
CDR3: ASSPLQGGNTIY

J: TRBJ1-3
V: TRBV27
CDR3: ASSHRPWRGQSSGNTIY

J: TRBJ2-6
V: TRBV14
CDR3: ASSRQLAGASGANVLT

J: TRBJ2-3
V: TRBV11-3
CDR3: ASSSTGTGGTDTQY

J: TRBJ2-7
V: TRBV5-6
CDR3: ASTPGSWWQNSYEQY

J: TRBJ2-7
V: TRBV19
CDR3: ASSGDRGPSGGSYEQY

J: TRBJ2-1
V: TRBV28
CDR3: ASSFNWVGNEQF

J: TRBJ2-7
V: TRBV7-6
CDR3: ASSLLQGNSYEQY

J: TRBJ2-7
V: TRBV18
CDR3: ASSRGGGVPYEQY

J: TRBJ2-7
V: TRBV3-1/TRBV3-2
CDR3: ASSQEAGAREQY

J: TRBJ2-3
V: TRBV6-5
CDR3: ASSYGGGGADTQY

J: TRBJ1-5
V: TRBV18
CDR3: ASSTGGGGQPQH

J: TRBJ1-5
V: TRBV23-1
CDR3: ASSPRQRVGNQPQH

J: TRBJ2-7
V: TRBV4-1
CDR3: ASSQPREGYEQY

J: TRBJ1-2
V: TRBV6-1
CDR3: ASSESPHPAGGYGYT

J: TRBJ2-2
V: TRBV4-1
CDR3: ASSQRGRLAGRGGELF

J: TRBJ2-7
V: TRBV4-1
CDR3: ASSQVRTSSYEQY

J: TRBJ1-3
V: TRBV25-1
CDR3: ASRSMWGESGNTIY

J: TRBJ2-7
V: TRBV3-1/TRBV3-2
CDR3: ASSQLGQGGAYEQY

J: TRBJ2-7
V: TRBV27
CDR3: ASSFAYSPYEQY

J: TRBJ1-4
V: TRBV6-5
CDR3: ASKVTGQVNEKLF

J: TRBJ2-6
V: TRBV7-3
CDR3: ASSLNGAAGLSGANVLT

J: TRBJ1-2
V: TRBV5-6
CDR3: ASSPPGQGVYGYT

J: TRBJ1-6
V: TRBV5-1
CDR3: ASSRGSSSSYNSPLH

J: TRBJ2-3
V: TRBV4-1
CDR3: ASSRVRGQKATDTQY

J: TRBJ2-5
V: TRBV2
CDR3: ASCQGQETQY

J: TRBJ2-7
V: TRBV2
CDR3: ASRGVGAAYPEQY

J: TRBJ1-4
V: TRBV16
CDR3: ASSQSRGKLF

J: TRBJ1-2
V: TRBV3-1/TRBV3-2
CDR3: ASSRQGEGGYT

J: TRBJ1-2
V: TRBV12-3/TRBV12-4
CDR3: ASSLTGKKGYT

J: TRBJ1-6
V: TRBV5-1
CDR3: ASSFRTGGPYNSPLH

J: TRBJ1-1
V: TRBV21-1
CDR3: ASPQCTMNTEAF

J: TRBJ1-1
V: TRBV5-1
CDR3: ASSFTYSTGNTEAF

J: TRBJ2-1
V: TRBV7-9
CDR3: ASSLALAGTYNEQF

J: TRBJ2-2
V: TRBV27
CDR3: ASSLYSQAGGTGELF

J: TRBJ2-2
V: TRBV27
CDR3: ASSLRPDRANTGELF

J: TRBJ2-3
V: TRBV18
CDR3: ASSGGQGSTDTQY

J: TRBJ2-7
V: TRBV24-1
CDR3: ATSDPGQGSAYEQY